The 29 T cell receptor beta chains below were found in one sample sequenced in a study of blood T cells in healthy people across ages. Sample-barcoded 5' priming and a J-beta primer mix drove a second PCR of 7 to 11 cycles. MiXCR was run by TCRdb on the 5' RACE reads, yielding one entry per CDR3 protein. This table has some 1 million distinct CDR3 sequences, 40% to 55% appearing once. Sequences were obtained from blood. The receptors come from an older woman in good health.

As concerns this clonotype: The junction and the germline gene differ at one end; a read error may be behind it. The genes are TRBV5-1 and TRBJ2-7; 7 bases are shared with TRBD2. The length of the CDR3 is 14 residues. CDR1 and CDR2 (germline): SGHRS, YFSETQ. The CDR3 region is CAGSPRGEFNEQYF. For the CDR3, the DNA is TGCGCCGGCAGCCCCCGGGGGGAGTTCAATGAGCAGTACTTC. The full variable domain, its missing parts supplied by reference TRBV5-1 and TRBJ2-7, is KAGVTQTPRYLIKTRGQQVTLSCSPISGHRSVSWYQQTPGQGLQFLFEYFSETQRNKGNFPGRFSGRQFSNSRSEMNVSTLELGDSALYLCAGSPRGEFNEQYFGPGTRLTVT.

This chain connects TRBV20-1 to TRBJ2-1; no reliable D call. This CDR3 comprises 14 residues. V gave up 0 bases and J gave up 0 bases, with 6 bases separating them. Germline V CDR1 and CDR2: DFQATT, SNEGSKA (reference sequence). As DNA, the CDR3 is TGCAGTGCTAGAGAGCGGCCCTCCTACAATGAGCAGTTCTTC. Its protein product is CSARERPSYNEQFF.

The chain has TRBV5-6 and TRBJ2-5; D uncertain. The CDR3 spans 13 residues. The germline CDR1 and CDR2 sequences are SGHDT and YYEEEE. V shed 4 bases and J shed 7 bases, with 14 bases lying between them. CDR3 nucleotide sequence: TGTGCCAGCAGCACTCGACCGATGGGGACCCAGTACTTC. This codes for CASSTRPMGTQYF.

This clonotype was picked up many times. Compared with germline, one end of the junction differs, possibly owing to a read error. The V gene is TRBV5-1, the J gene TRBJ2-5; TRBD2 agrees at 10 bases. CDR1 and CDR2 from the germline V gene are SGHRS and YFSETQ. This CDR3 spans 13 amino acids. The CDR3 DNA sequence: TGTGCCAGCAGCCGACTAGCGGGAGAGACCCAGTACTTC. It codes for CASSRLAGETQYF.

The J gene is TRBJ2-7, the V gene TRBV7-8; no definite D call. The germline V gene encodes CDR1 SGHVS and CDR2 FQNEAQ. The CDR3 consists of 14 residues. Trimming pared 5 bases from V and 3 bases from J, leaving 14 bases between. The CDR3 DNA follows: TGTGCCAGCAGCCCAGGCCGGGTGGTCTACGAGCAGTACTTC. Protein sequence: CASSPGRVVYEQYF. Full variable domain (outside the CDR3, taken from reference TRBV7-8 and TRBJ2-7): GAGVSQSPRYKVAKRGQDVALRCDPISGHVSLFWYQQALGQGPEFLTYFQNEAQLDKSGLPSDRFFAERPEGSVSTLKIQRTQQEDSAVYLCASSPGRVVYEQYFGPGTRLTVT.

This clonotype was seen a few times. The V gene is TRBV11-2, the J gene TRBJ2-7; TRBD2 agrees at 8 bases. The CDR3 spans 17 residues. V was pared by 5 bases and J by 0 bases, with 12 bases of the junction left unmatched. In germline, CDR1 is SGHAT, CDR2 FQNNGV. Here the CDR3 reads CASSRGKLADTSYEQYF. The CDR3 DNA reads as TGTGCCAGCAGCCGGGGGAAACTAGCGGATACCTCCTACGAGCAGTACTTC. The whole variable domain, filled in from reference TRBV11-2 and TRBJ2-7, reads EAGVAQSPRYKIIEKRQSVAFWCNPISGHATLYWYQQILGQGPKLLIQFQNNGVVDDSQLPKDRFSAERLKGVDSTLKIQPAKLEDSAVYLCASSRGKLADTSYEQYFGPGTRLTVT.

CDR3 sequence reads: CASSSKPQPQHF. CDR3 DNA: TGTGCCAGCAGTTCGAAGCCTCAGCCCCAGCATTTT. The chain couples TRBV7-7 to TRBJ1-5; D remains ambiguous. V was shortened by 6 bases and J by 6 bases, with 9 bases between the two germline ends. CDR3 length: 12 amino acids. Germline lookup yields CDR1 SSHAT and CDR2 FNYEAQ (reference sequence).

This chain links TRBV14 with TRBJ2-7; D unresolved. The CDR3 length is 14 residues. Germline CDR1 SGHDN, CDR2 FVKESK. V gave up 1 base and J gave up 3 bases, with 10 bases separating them. CDR3 residues: CASSQGNPGYEQYF. The CDR3, as DNA: TGTGCCAGCAGCCAAGGGAACCCGGGCTACGAGCAGTACTTC.

The chain uses TRBV11-2 and TRBJ1-2; D call uncertain. The CDR3 spans 19 residues. From germline, CDR1 is SGHAT and CDR2 FQNNGV. V was pared by 5 bases and J by 2 bases, with 27 bases between. The CDR3 DNA reads as TGTGCCAGCAGCGGACGAGGAGTTGATGCAAGCGGGTTAAACTATGGCTACACCTTC. This translates into CASSGRGVDASGLNYGYTF.

V usage is TRBV6-2 or TRBV6-3 and J usage is TRBJ1-5; no clear D. This CDR3 region has 14 residues. V lost 2 bases to trimming and J lost 6 bases, with 11 bases between them. CDR1 is MNHEY and CDR2 is SVGEGT in the germline V gene. In nucleotides, the CDR3 is TGTGCCAGCAGTTACGGTGGAGGGCGTCAGCCCCAGCATTTT. It yields the protein CASSYGGGRQPQHF.

The chain links TRBV5-1 to TRBJ2-7, with D perhaps TRBD1 (5 bases). This CDR3 spans 12 amino acids. Trimming pared 5 bases from V and 3 bases from J, leaving 9 bases between. CDR1 is SGHRS, CDR2 YFSETQ, per germline. The CDR3: CASRDTIYEQYF. CDR3 nucleotides: TGCGCCAGCAGGGACACAATCTACGAGCAGTACTTC.

This clonotype was found many times. The chain couples TRBV20-1 to TRBJ2-5, with a weak D call TRBD1 (6 bases). Trimming removed 5 bases from V and 3 bases from J, with 16 bases in between. Germline V gene data show CDR1 as DFQATT and CDR2 as SNEGSKA (reference sequence). The CDR3 has 14 amino acids. CDR3 in DNA: TGCAGTGCTCTTGACAGGATACTAAAAGAGACCCAGTACTTC. This codes for CSALDRILKETQYF.

CDR3 loop: CASSSPAGGYGYTF. In nucleotides, the CDR3 is TGTGCCAGCAGTTCCCCCGCAGGGGGCTATGGCTACACCTTC. V gene TRBV28 combines with J gene TRBJ1-2; 7 nucleotides match TRBD1. This CDR3 has 14 residues. Germline values: CDR1 MDHEN, CDR2 SYDVKM. V lost 4 bases and J lost 4; bases outside the gene matches: 6.

The chain links TRBV15 to TRBJ2-1, with 10 bases that match TRBD2. The germline V gene has CDR1 LNHNV and CDR2 YYDKDF (reference sequence). Unmatched junction bases numbered 13, after V lost 5 bases and J lost 9 bases. The CDR3 length is 16 residues. The CDR3 region has the DNA TGTGCCACCAGCCGTTCCCGGACTACTAGCGGGGTTGAGCAGTTCTTC. Translating it yields CATSRSRTTSGVEQFF.

The chain couples TRBV28 to TRBJ1-2; D gene unclear. Germline CDR1 reads MDHEN; CDR2 reads SYDVKM. CDR3 length: 14 amino acids. Trimming pared 1 base from V and 2 bases from J, leaving 8 bases between. The CDR3 region is CASSLFGENYGYTF. CDR3 in DNA: TGTGCCAGCAGTTTATTTGGAGAAAACTATGGCTACACCTTC.

This clonotype showed up just once. This sequence joins TRBV20-1 and TRBJ2-1; D may match TRBD1 or TRBD2 (6 bases each). The germline V and J ends were trimmed by 6 bases and 9 bases, with 24 bases remaining between them. The CDR3 runs to 15 residues. In germline, CDR1 is DFQATT, CDR2 SNEGSKA (reference sequence). The CDR3 sequence is CSAPWVLGGGGEQFF. The CDR3 coding sequence is TGCAGTGCGCCGTGGGTGCTTGGAGGAGGGGGTGAGCAGTTCTTC.

The chain has TRBV2 and TRBJ2-5, with 10 bases that match TRBD1. The CDR3 totals 16 residues. Germline trimming cut 8 bases from V and 4 bases from J; bases unmatched to any gene: 13. Looked up from germline, CDR1 is SNHLY and CDR2 is FYNNEI. The CDR3, as DNA: TGTGCCAGCTTCGGGGGACAGGGGTTTAGATCAGAGACCCAGTACTTC. It is translated as CASFGGQGFRSETQYF. Using reference TRBV2 and TRBJ2-5 for the parts outside the CDR3, the full variable domain is EPEVTQTPSHQVTQMGQEVILRCVPISNHLYFYWYRQILGQKVEFLVSFYNNEISEKSEIFDDQFSVERPDGSNFTLKIRSTKLEDSAMYFCASFGGQGFRSETQYFGPGTRLLVL.

This clonotype has a count of ten or more. One junction end disagrees with the germline gene, perhaps due to a read error. V usage is TRBV5-1 and J usage is TRBJ1-4; no clear D. CDR1 SGHRS and CDR2 YFSETQ come from the germline V gene. This CDR3 is built from 14 residues. This CDR3 is CASSLDATNEKLFF. In nucleotides, the CDR3 is TGTGCCAGCAGCTTAGACGCAACTAATGAAAAACTGTTTTTT.

This clonotype was seen a handful of times. This chain joins TRBV11-2 and TRBJ2-7; D not resolved. Germline-derived CDR1 and CDR2 are SGHAT and FQNNGV. This CDR3 region has 15 residues. With 2 bases removed from V and 2 bases from J, the gap between germline ends came to 13 bases. The CDR3: CASSLSPATAYEQYF. In DNA form, the CDR3 reads TGTGCCAGCAGCTTATCCCCCGCGACGGCCTACGAGCAGTACTTC.

This clonotype has only a few counts. The rearrangement joins TRBV10-3 to TRBJ2-3; TRBD2 matches at 15 bases. CDR3 length: 16 amino acids. The V segment lost 2 bases and the J segment 6 bases; nucleotides outside the gene matches: 3. Germline V gene lookup returns CDR1 ENHRY and CDR2 SYGVKD. The DNA of the CDR3 is TGTGCCATCAGTGAGGGACTAGCGGGAGGGCCTGATACGCAGTATTTT. The encoded protein is CAISEGLAGGPDTQYF.

V gene TRBV6-5 combines with J gene TRBJ2-4; perhaps TRBD2 as D (6 bases). V gave up 0 bases and J gave up 6 bases, with 12 bases separating them. The CDR3 sequence is 15 residues long. Looked up from germline, CDR1 is MNHEY and CDR2 is SVGAGI. In nucleotides, the CDR3 is TGTGCCAGCAGTTACTCGGGGGGTAGTGGAAACATTCAGTACTTC. Its translation: CASSYSGGSGNIQYF.

This clonotype has only one observation. Relative to the germline gene, one junction end is altered; a read error may explain this. The chain recombines TRBV6-5 with TRBJ2-7, with a tentative D call TRBD1 (5 bases). CDR1 and CDR2 (germline): MNHEY, SVGAGI. CDR3 length: 13 amino acids. CDR3 sequence: CASSYTDNYGQYF. CDR3 sequence (DNA): TGTGCCAGCAGTTACACGGACAACTACGGGCAGTACTTC.

About this clonotype itself: One base away lies a much larger clone, so this may be a sequencing read error. The V call is TRBV29-1, the J call TRBJ2-5; no reliable D call. From germline, CDR1 is SQVTM and CDR2 ANQGSEA. This CDR3 comprises 12 residues. The V end lost 6 bases, the J end lost 5 bases, and 13 bases lay between the germline ends. The CDR3 loop reads CSVPEVGETQYF. The CDR3 bases are TGCAGCGTCCCAGAGGTGGGGGAGACCCAGTACTTC.

The chain has TRBV2 and TRBJ1-6; the D gene is possibly TRBD1 (6 bases). V was trimmed by 8 bases and J by 2 bases, leaving 10 bases between them. Germline CDR1 and CDR2: SNHLY and FYNNEI. This CDR3 region has 14 residues. CDR3 sequence: CASHQGPYNSPLHF. The CDR3 DNA follows: TGTGCCAGCCATCAGGGGCCCTATAATTCACCCCTCCACTTT.

V and J are TRBV7-9 and TRBJ2-1, with D perhaps TRBD2 (5 bases). Per germline, CDR1 SEHNR and CDR2 FQNEAQ (reference sequence). Trimming shortened V by 3 bases and J by 5 bases, and 11 bases separated the two germline ends. The CDR3 consists of 14 residues. The CDR3, as DNA: TGTGCCAGCAGCTTGGACTTATCCCACAATGAGCAGTTCTTC. It encodes CASSLDLSHNEQFF. The whole variable domain, filled in from reference TRBV7-9 and TRBJ2-1, reads DTGVSQNPRHKITKRGQNVTFRCDPISEHNRLYWYRQTLGQGPEFLTYFQNEAQLEKSRLLSDRFSAERPKGSFSTLEIQRTEQGDSAMYLCASSLDLSHNEQFFGPGTRLTVL.

The genes are TRBV5-5 and TRBJ2-5, with 8 positions matching TRBD1. The CDR3 extends over 16 amino acids. In germline, CDR1 is SGHKS, CDR2 YYEKEE (reference sequence). V lost 1 base, J lost 11 bases, and 16 bases stayed unmatched. The CDR3 sequence: CASSLWGRQGADEQYF. DNA of the CDR3: TGTGCCAGCAGCTTGTGGGGCCGTCAGGGGGCGGATGAGCAGTACTTC. The full variable domain, completed using reference TRBV5-5 and TRBJ2-5, is DAGVTQSPTHLIKTRGQQVTLRCSPISGHKSVSWYQQVLGQGPQFIFQYYEKEERGRGNFPDRFSARQFPNYSSELNVNALLLGDSALYLCASSLWGRQGADEQYFGPGTRLLVL.

This clonotype was found a few times. The chain has TRBV11-2 and TRBJ2-1, with 14 positions matching TRBD2. V gave up 5 bases and J gave up 3 bases; unmatched junction bases: 6. The CDR3 runs to 17 residues. The germline V gene encodes CDR1 SGHAT and CDR2 FQNNGV. CDR3 nucleotides: TGTGCCAGCAGCCCCGGACTAGCGGGAGGAATCTACAATGAGCAGTTCTTC. It encodes CASSPGLAGGIYNEQFF.

This clonotype was recorded a few times. This chain links TRBV5-1 with TRBJ2-4, with D possibly TRBD1 on 5 matching bases. Looked up from germline, CDR1 is SGHRS and CDR2 is YFSETQ. Trimming removed 7 bases from V and 1 base from J, with 24 bases in between. This CDR3 is built from 18 residues. CDR3 bases: TGCGCCAGCTCAGCCACGACCGCAGGGTTTTTCGCCAAAAACATTCAGTACTTC. Translated: CASSATTAGFFAKNIQYF.

V usage is TRBV9 and J usage is TRBJ2-5; D ambiguous. Trimming pared 0 bases from V and 11 bases from J, leaving 11 bases between. Germline V lookup: CDR1 SGDLS, CDR2 YYNGEE. There are 12 residues in the CDR3. CDR3 nucleotide sequence: TGTGCCAGCAGCGTAGGGGTTAATGAGCAGTACTTC. This codes for CASSVGVNEQYF.